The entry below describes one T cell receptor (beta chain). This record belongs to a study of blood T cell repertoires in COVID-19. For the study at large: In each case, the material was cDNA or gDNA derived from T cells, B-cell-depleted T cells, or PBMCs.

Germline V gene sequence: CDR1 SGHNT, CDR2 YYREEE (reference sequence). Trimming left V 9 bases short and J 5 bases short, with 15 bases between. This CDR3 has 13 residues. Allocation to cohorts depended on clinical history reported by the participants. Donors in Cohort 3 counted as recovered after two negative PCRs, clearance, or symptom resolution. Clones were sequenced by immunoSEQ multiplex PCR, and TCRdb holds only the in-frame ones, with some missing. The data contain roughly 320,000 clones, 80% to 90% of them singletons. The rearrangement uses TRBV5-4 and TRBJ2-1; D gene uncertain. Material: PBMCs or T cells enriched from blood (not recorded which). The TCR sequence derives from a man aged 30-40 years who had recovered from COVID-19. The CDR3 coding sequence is TGTGCCACCTGGGCGCCCCCGGACAATGAGCAGTTCTTC. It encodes CATWAPPDNEQFF.